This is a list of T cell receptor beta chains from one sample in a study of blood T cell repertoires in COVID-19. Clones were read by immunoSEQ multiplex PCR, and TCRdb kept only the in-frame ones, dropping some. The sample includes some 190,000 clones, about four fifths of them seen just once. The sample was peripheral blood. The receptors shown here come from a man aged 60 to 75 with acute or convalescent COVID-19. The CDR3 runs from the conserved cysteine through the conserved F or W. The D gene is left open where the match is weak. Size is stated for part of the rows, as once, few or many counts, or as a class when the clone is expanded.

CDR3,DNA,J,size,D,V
CASLSQGNTEAFF,TGCGCCAGCTTATCACAGGGGAACACTGAAGCTTTCTTT,TRBJ1-1,NA,NA,TRBV5-1
CASSFRLAGEGEQFF,TGCGCCAGCAGCTTCCGACTAGCGGGAGAGGGTGAGCAGTTCTTC,TRBJ2-1,NA,TRBD2,TRBV5-1
CASSGGARSYNEQFF,TGTGCCAGCAGCGGGGGGGCACGCTCCTACAATGAGCAGTTCTTC,TRBJ2-1,NA,NA,TRBV7-3
CASSQWAGFNEKLFF,TGCGCCAGCAGCCAATGGGCAGGCTTTAATGAAAAACTGTTTTTT,TRBJ1-4,NA,NA,TRBV4-1
CAISPGTEAFF,TGTGCCATCAGCCCCGGGACTGAAGCTTTCTTT,TRBJ1-1,once,NA,TRBV10-3
CASSYSRVGPYEQYF,TGTGCCAGCAGTTACTCTCGGGTCGGCCCCTACGAGCAGTACTTC,TRBJ2-7,NA,NA,TRBV6-5
CATGGTGPTYEQYF,TGTGCCACCGGTGGGACAGGGCCCACCTACGAGCAGTACTTC,TRBJ2-7,NA,TRBD1,TRBV6-5
CASSYSGDNYGYTF,TGTGCCAGCAGTTACTCGGGAGATAACTATGGCTACACCTTC,TRBJ1-2,NA,NA,TRBV6-5
CASSQQGSTYEQYF,TGCGCCAGCAGCCAACAGGGATCAACCTACGAGCAGTACTTC,TRBJ2-7,NA,NA,TRBV4-1
CASSLGSEGYGYTF,TGTGCCAGCAGCTTGGGTTCAGAGGGCTATGGCTACACCTTC,TRBJ1-2,NA,NA,TRBV7-8
CASSAGVGSYNEQFF,TGTGCCAGCAGCGCAGGGGTGGGCTCCTACAATGAGCAGTTCTTC,TRBJ2-1,NA,NA,TRBV9
CASSLSNRPTNYGYTF,TGTGCCAGCAGCTTGTCAAACAGACCCACCAACTATGGCTACACCTTC,TRBJ1-2,once,NA,TRBV5-8
CASSPQAGGYTSTDTQYF,TGTGCCAGCAGCCCCCAAGCGGGGGGCTACACAAGCACAGATACGCAGTATTTT,TRBJ2-3,few,TRBD2,TRBV7-2
CASSAPGHYEQYF,TGCGCCAGCAGTGCTCCGGGACACTACGAGCAGTACTTC,TRBJ2-7,NA,NA,TRBV10-1
CAWSVGGVFYEQYF,TGTGCCTGGAGTGTCGGAGGGGTGTTCTACGAGCAGTACTTC,TRBJ2-7,NA,NA,TRBV30
CASSVGLTTYEQYF,TGTGCCAGCAGCGTAGGACTGACGACCTACGAGCAGTACTTC,TRBJ2-7,NA,NA,TRBV9
CASYTGTGFYNEQFF,TGTGCCAGCTATACCGGGACAGGGTTCTACAATGAGCAGTTCTTC,TRBJ2-1,NA,TRBD1,TRBV11-2
CASSFDRGGTEAFF,TGTGCCAGCAGTTTTGACAGGGGAGGGACTGAAGCTTTCTTT,TRBJ1-1,NA,TRBD1,TRBV27
CASSVPGHTFGNEQFF,TGTGCCAGCAGTGTACCGGGACACACCTTTGGCAATGAGCAGTTCTTC,TRBJ2-1,NA,NA,TRBV9
CASSKALLDRGYNEQFF,TGTGCCAGCAGCAAAGCGCTCTTGGACAGGGGTTACAATGAGCAGTTCTTC,TRBJ2-1,once,NA,TRBV21-1
CAWKRSPSSYEQFF,TGTGCCTGGAAGAGGAGCCCTTCGAGCTATGAGCAGTTCTTC,TRBJ2-1,few,NA,TRBV30
CASSSGGRGIGELFF,TGTGCCAGTAGTTCGGGGGGGCGCGGTATCGGGGAGCTGTTTTTT,TRBJ2-2,NA,TRBD2,TRBV19
CATSLIAGTTFF,TGTGCCACCAGCTTGATAGCGGGGACGACGTTCTTC,TRBJ2-1,NA,TRBD2,TRBV15
CASSAQPQGAGYGYTF,TGCGCCAGCAGCGCACAGCCGCAGGGGGCTGGCTATGGCTACACCTTC,TRBJ1-2,NA,TRBD1,TRBV5-1
CASRDRLARGSPLHF,TGTGCCAGCAGGGACAGGTTGGCTCGGGGTTCACCCCTCCACTTT,TRBJ1-6,NA,TRBD1,TRBV6-6
CASSLVSYEQYF,TGTGCCAGCAGCTTAGTATCCTACGAGCAGTACTTC,TRBJ2-7,once,NA,TRBV7-9
CASRSSGPETQYF,TGCGCCAGCAGAAGTAGCGGCCCCGAGACCCAGTACTTC,TRBJ2-5,once,NA,TRBV5-1
CASTPGFSENTGELFF,TGTGCCAGCACCCCCGGTTTTAGCGAAAACACCGGGGAGCTGTTTTTT,TRBJ2-2,NA,NA,TRBV7-6
CASTATTRTDTQYF,TGTGCCAGTACGGCCACGACGAGGACAGATACGCAGTATTTT,TRBJ2-3,NA,NA,TRBV19
CASSRQNSNQPQHF,TGTGCCAGTAGTAGACAGAATAGCAATCAGCCCCAGCATTTT,TRBJ1-5,NA,NA,TRBV19
CASSVDSKGGEQYF,TGTGCCAGCAGCGTAGATTCGAAAGGGGGCGAGCAGTACTTC,TRBJ2-7,NA,NA,TRBV9
CASSQPISGGASWEQFF,TGTGCCAGCAGTCAACCCATCAGCGGGGGGGCATCCTGGGAGCAGTTCTTC,TRBJ2-1,NA,TRBD2,TRBV6-6
CAISEQGVDQPQHF,TGTGCCATCAGTGAACAGGGGGTTGATCAGCCCCAGCATTTT,TRBJ1-5,NA,TRBD1,TRBV10-3
CASSLAGYDGYTF,TGCGCCAGCAGCTTGGCAGGGTATGATGGCTACACCTTC,TRBJ1-2,NA,NA,TRBV5-1
CASAGQGSLGELFF,TGTGCCAGCGCGGGACAGGGTAGTCTCGGGGAGCTGTTTTTT,TRBJ2-2,NA,TRBD1,TRBV2
CAISERGSGEKLFF,TGTGCCATCAGTGAAAGGGGCAGTGGAGAAAAACTGTTTTTT,TRBJ1-4,NA,NA,TRBV10-3
CASSQQDRVSHGYTF,TGTGCCAGCAGCCAACAGGACAGGGTATCGCATGGCTACACCTTC,TRBJ1-2,NA,TRBD1,TRBV3-1/TRBV3-2
CASSSLGSSYNEQFF,TGTGCCAGCAGCTCCCTGGGCAGCTCCTACAATGAGCAGTTCTTC,TRBJ2-1,NA,NA,TRBV7-2
CASSATLMRAKNIQYF,TGTGCCAGCAGCGCCACCCTCATGAGAGCCAAAAACATTCAGTACTTC,TRBJ2-4,NA,NA,TRBV7-2
CASSLAGLRSYEQYF,TGTGCCAGCTCTTTGGCGGGACTCCGCTCCTACGAGCAGTACTTC,TRBJ2-7,NA,NA,TRBV19
CASSPQIPPGVGFF,TGTGCCAGCAGCCCCCAAATACCCCCAGGGGTTGGTTTCTTT,TRBJ1-1,NA,NA,TRBV7-8
CASTSLREELDEQYF,TGTGCCAGCACCAGCCTGAGGGAAGAACTGGACGAGCAGTACTTC,TRBJ2-7,NA,NA,TRBV21-1